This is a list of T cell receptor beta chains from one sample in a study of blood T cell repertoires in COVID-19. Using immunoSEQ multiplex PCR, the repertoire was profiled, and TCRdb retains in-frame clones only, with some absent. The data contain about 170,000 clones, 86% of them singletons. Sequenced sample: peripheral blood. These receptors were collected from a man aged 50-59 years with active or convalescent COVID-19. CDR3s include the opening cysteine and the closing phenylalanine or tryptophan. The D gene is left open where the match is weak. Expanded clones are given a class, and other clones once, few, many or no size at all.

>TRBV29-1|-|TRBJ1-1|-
TGCAGCGTTCAGCAGGCAGGGCTGGGAGCTTTCTTT
CSVQQAGLGAFF
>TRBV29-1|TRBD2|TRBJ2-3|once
TGCAGCGTTGATGACTACCGGACTAGCGGGGGCACAGATACGCAGTATTTT
CSVDDYRTSGGTDTQYF
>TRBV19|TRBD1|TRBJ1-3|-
TGTGCCGCAAAACCCACCGGGACAGGGGCGTTCCCCATATATTTT
CAAKPTGTGAFPIYF
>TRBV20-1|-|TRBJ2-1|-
TGCAGTGCTAGTAGGGACTTCTACAATGAGCAGTTCTTC
CSASRDFYNEQFF
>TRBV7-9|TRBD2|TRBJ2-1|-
TGTGCCAGCAGCTTACAAGGGACTACTAATGAGCAGTTCTTC
CASSLQGTTNEQFF
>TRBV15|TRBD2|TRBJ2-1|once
TGTGCCACCAGCAGAGCGCTAGCGGGGGCAGCCTACAATGAGCAGTTCTTC
CATSRALAGAAYNEQFF
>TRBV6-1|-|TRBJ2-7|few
TGTGCCAGCAGTGAACTGAAGGGAGTATGGTACTTC
CASSELKGVWYF
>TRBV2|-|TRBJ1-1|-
TGTGCCAGCAGAGTCCAAAGACAGCAGAACACTGAAGCTTTCTTT
CASRVQRQQNTEAFF
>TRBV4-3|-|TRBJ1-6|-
TGCGCCAGCAGCCAAGGGTGGCGGGATAATTCACCCCTCCACTTT
CASSQGWRDNSPLHF
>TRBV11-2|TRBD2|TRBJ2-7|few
TGTGCCAGCAGCTCCTCGACTAGCGGGCCCTACGAGCAGTACTTC
CASSSSTSGPYEQYF
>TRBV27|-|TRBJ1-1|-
TGTGCCAGCAGTTTAATGAGGGAAACTGAAGCTTTCTTT
CASSLMRETEAFF
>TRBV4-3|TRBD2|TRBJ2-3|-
TGCGCCAGCAGCAAAGGAGCTTCGGCGGGGGGGGTCCCAGATACGCAGTATTTT
CASSKGASAGGVPDTQYF
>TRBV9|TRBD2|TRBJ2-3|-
TGTGCCAGCAGCGTAGCTCCGCGGGGGAATACGCAGTATTTT
CASSVAPRGNTQYF
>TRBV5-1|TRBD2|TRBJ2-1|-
TGCGCCAGCAGCTTTTCTAGCGGGGACTACAATGAGCAGTTCTTC
CASSFSSGDYNEQFF
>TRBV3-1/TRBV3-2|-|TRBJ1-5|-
TGTGCCAGCAGCCAGCACCACATTAATCAGCCCCAGCATTTT
CASSQHHINQPQHF
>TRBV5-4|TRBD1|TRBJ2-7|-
TGTGCCACCTCCGACAGGGCATCCTACGAGCAGTACTTC
CATSDRASYEQYF
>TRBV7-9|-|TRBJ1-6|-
TGTGCCAGCAGCTTAGGGGCAGGGAAGACACCCCTCCACTTT
CASSLGAGKTPLHF
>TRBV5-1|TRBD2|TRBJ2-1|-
TGCGCCAGCAGCTTGGGACTAGCGGGAGAGGATGAGCAGTTCTTC
CASSLGLAGEDEQFF
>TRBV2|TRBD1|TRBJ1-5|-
TGTGCCAGCAAGACAGGGCCGTCGCGGTCTCAGCCCCAGCATTTT
CASKTGPSRSQPQHF
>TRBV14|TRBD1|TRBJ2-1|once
TGTGCCAGCAGCCAAGTCGGGACAGCCTACAATGAGCAGTTCTTC
CASSQVGTAYNEQFF
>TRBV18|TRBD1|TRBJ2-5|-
TGTGCCAGCTCACCAGGTTGGGACAGTACAGAGACCCAGTACTTC
CASSPGWDSTETQYF
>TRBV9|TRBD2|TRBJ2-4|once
TGTGCCAGCAGCGTAGCTTTGGGCAGGGAGGGGAACATTCAGTACTTC
CASSVALGREGNIQYF
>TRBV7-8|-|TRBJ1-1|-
TGTGCCAGCAGCTTAGTGGCAGGGTCGGTGGTGAACACTGAAGCTTTCTTT
CASSLVAGSVVNTEAFF
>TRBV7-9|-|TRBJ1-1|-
TGTGCCAGCAGCTTTAAGCCGGGCACTGAAGCTTTCTTT
CASSFKPGTEAFF
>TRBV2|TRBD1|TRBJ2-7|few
TGTGCCAGCAGTGAAGCTGGGACAGCAACCTACGAGCAGTACTTC
CASSEAGTATYEQYF
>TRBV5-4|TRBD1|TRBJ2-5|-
TGTGCCAGCAGCGGACCGGACAGGGGTCGCCAAGAGACCCAGTACTTC
CASSGPDRGRQETQYF
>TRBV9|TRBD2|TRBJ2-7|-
TGTGCCAGCAGCCCCTCAGCGGGGTCCTCCTACGAGCAGTACTTC
CASSPSAGSSYEQYF
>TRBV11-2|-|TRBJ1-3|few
TGTGCCAGCAGCTCAATTACACAGGGAAACACCATATATTTT
CASSSITQGNTIYF
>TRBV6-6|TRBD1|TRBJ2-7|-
TGTGCCAGCAGCCTACAGGGGGCCCACGAGCAGTACTTC
CASSLQGAHEQYF
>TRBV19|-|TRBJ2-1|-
TGTGCCAGTAGTATAGATCTTTGGGCCCTCGAGCAGTTCTTC
CASSIDLWALEQFF
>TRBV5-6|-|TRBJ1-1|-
TGTGCCAGCAGCTTGATGGGGCGCACTGAAGCTTTCTTT
CASSLMGRTEAFF
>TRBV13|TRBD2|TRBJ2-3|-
TGTGCCAGCAGCTTGACTAGCGGGGTAGAGGGAGATACGCAGTATTTT
CASSLTSGVEGDTQYF
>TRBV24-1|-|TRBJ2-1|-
TGTGCCACCAGTGATTGGCCGAACAATGAGCAGTTCTTC
CATSDWPNNEQFF
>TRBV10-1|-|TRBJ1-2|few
TGCGCCAGGAAGGGGCCGGCTAACTATGGCTACACCTTC
CARKGPANYGYTF
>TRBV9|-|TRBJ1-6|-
TGTGCCAGCAGCGTAGGGGAGGGCAATTCACCCCTCCACTTT
CASSVGEGNSPLHF
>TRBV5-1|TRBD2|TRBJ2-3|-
TGCGCCAGCAGCTTAAGCGGGGGGGCCGGGGATACGCAGTATTTT
CASSLSGGAGDTQYF
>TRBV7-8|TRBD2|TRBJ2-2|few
TGTGCCAGCAGCTCCTTAGCGGGTGGCACCGGGGAGCTGTTTTTT
CASSSLAGGTGELFF
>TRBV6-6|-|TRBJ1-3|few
TGTGCCAGCAGTCCCGGGGGACGCGGTCACTCTGGAAACACCATATATTTT
CASSPGGRGHSGNTIYF
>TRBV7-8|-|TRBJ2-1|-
TGTGCCAGCAGCTTAGAGGAGAGCTCCTACAATGAGCAGTTCTTC
CASSLEESSYNEQFF
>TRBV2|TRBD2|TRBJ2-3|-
TGTGCCAGCAGTCCCCAGGGACTAGAGGCAGATACGCAGTATTTT
CASSPQGLEADTQYF
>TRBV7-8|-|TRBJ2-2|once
TGTGCCAGCAGCTTAGCGCCGAGGCAGAACACCGGGGAGCTGTTTTTT
CASSLAPRQNTGELFF
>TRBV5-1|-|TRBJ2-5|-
TGCGCCAGCAGCTTTCGGGACAAGTACCAAGAGACCCAGTACTTC
CASSFRDKYQETQYF
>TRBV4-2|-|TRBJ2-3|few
TGTGCCAGCAGCCAAGAACTCCCGGGAAGGGATACGCAGTATTTT
CASSQELPGRDTQYF
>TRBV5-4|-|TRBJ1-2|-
TGTGCCAGCAGCCCCGGCCCGGGCTATGGCTACACCTTC
CASSPGPGYGYTF
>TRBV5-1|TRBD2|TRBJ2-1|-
TGCGCCAGCAGCTGGACTAGCGGGGGGTTGAATGAGCAGTTCTTC
CASSWTSGGLNEQFF
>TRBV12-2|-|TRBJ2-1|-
TGTGCAAGTCGCTTAGGCTTCATAGCGTTTGAGAACAATGAGCAGTTCTTC
CASRLGFIAFENNEQFF
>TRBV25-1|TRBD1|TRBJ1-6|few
TGTGCCAGCAGTACCCGGGACAGGGGTTCTTCACCCCTCCACTTT
CASSTRDRGSSPLHF
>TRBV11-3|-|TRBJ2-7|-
TGTGCCAGCAGCTTAGTTCTGGCCGGGGTCAAGTACGAGCAGTACTTC
CASSLVLAGVKYEQYF
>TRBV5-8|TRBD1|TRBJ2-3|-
TGTGCCAGCAGCTTGGGTGGGACAGGGAGGACAGATACGCAGTATTTT
CASSLGGTGRTDTQYF
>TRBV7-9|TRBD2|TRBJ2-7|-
TGTGCCAGCAGCAAAACTAGCGGGGAGTACGAGCAGTACTTC
CASSKTSGEYEQYF
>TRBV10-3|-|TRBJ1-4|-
TGTGCCATCAGTGAGTCGATAACAGTTTTGGAAAAACTGTTTTTT
CAISESITVLEKLFF
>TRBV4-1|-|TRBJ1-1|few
TGCGCCAGCAGCCAAGATCCAAGGGGAGGGCGGAGTACTGAAGCTTTCTTT
CASSQDPRGGRSTEAFF
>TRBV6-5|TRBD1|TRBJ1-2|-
TGTGCCAGCAACCAACAGGGGTGGGATGGCTACACCTTC
CASNQQGWDGYTF
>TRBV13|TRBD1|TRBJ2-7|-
TGTGCCAGCAGCTTAGGATGGACAGGGGGCGCCTACGAGCAGTACTTC
CASSLGWTGGAYEQYF
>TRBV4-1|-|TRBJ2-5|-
TGCGCCAGCAGCCAACACGGGACAAAAAAAGAGACCCAGTACTTC
CASSQHGTKKETQYF